The rows below give T cell receptor beta chains drawn from one sample of a study of cytomegalovirus exposure and HLA in healthy donors. This table comes from immunoSEQ multiplex PCR, and its TCRdb copy is limited to in-frame clones, with some not included. The repertoire holds around 130,000 clones, with around 73% as singletons. The sequenced sample consisted of PBMCs. These receptors were collected from a man between 45 and 60 years old in good health and CMV-seronegative. The CDR3 runs from the conserved cysteine through the conserved F or W. The D gene is left open where the match is weak. Only part of the rows carry a size: once, few, many, or a class if the clone is expanded.

V: TRBV5-6
J: TRBJ2-3
size: NA
D: TRBD1
CDR3: CASSRDRGRTDTQYF
DNA: TGTGCCAGCAGCAGGGACAGGGGACGGACAGATACGCAGTATTTT

V: TRBV19
J: TRBJ2-2
size: few
D: TRBD2
CDR3: CASNRGAGGSGTGELFF
DNA: TGTGCCAGTAACCGAGGAGCGGGAGGGTCGGGCACCGGGGAGCTGTTTTTT

V: TRBV27
J: TRBJ2-7
size: NA
D: NA
CDR3: CASSLSEGSYEQYF
DNA: TGTGCCAGCAGTTTATCCGAGGGATCCTACGAGCAGTACTTC

V: TRBV5-1
J: TRBJ2-7
size: NA
D: TRBD2
CDR3: CASSYSGRDSYEQYF
DNA: TGCGCCAGCAGCTATAGCGGGAGAGACTCCTACGAGCAGTACTTC

V: TRBV5-1
J: TRBJ2-7
size: NA
D: TRBD1
CDR3: CASSLIIRDSPPYEQYF
DNA: TGCGCCAGCAGCTTGATCATACGGGACAGCCCGCCGTACGAGCAGTACTTC

V: TRBV5-1
J: TRBJ1-1
size: NA
D: NA
CDR3: CASSYRRGGLNTEAFF
DNA: TGCGCCAGCAGCTATCGGCGGGGCGGACTGAACACTGAAGCTTTCTTT

V: TRBV6-6
J: TRBJ2-2
size: NA
D: TRBD1
CDR3: CASSTTGGLGPGELFF
DNA: TGTGCCAGCAGTACAACAGGGGGTCTAGGGCCCGGGGAGCTGTTTTTT

V: TRBV2
J: TRBJ2-5
size: NA
D: NA
CDR3: CASNTLKETQYF
DNA: TGTGCCAGCAATACTTTGAAAGAGACCCAGTACTTC

V: TRBV18
J: TRBJ2-5
size: NA
D: NA
CDR3: CASSPGEQETQYF
DNA: TGTGCCAGCTCACCAGGGGAGCAAGAGACCCAGTACTTC

V: TRBV2
J: TRBJ2-7
size: NA
D: NA
CDR3: CASSEARGYEQYF
DNA: TGTGCCAGCAGTGAAGCCAGGGGATACGAGCAGTACTTC

V: TRBV2
J: TRBJ2-1
size: NA
D: TRBD2
CDR3: CASSRRTSGSSYNEQFF
DNA: TGTGCCAGCAGCCGTAGGACTAGCGGGAGCTCCTACAATGAGCAGTTCTTC

V: TRBV9
J: TRBJ2-7
size: NA
D: TRBD2
CDR3: CASSEDSGGSQYF
DNA: TGTGCCAGCAGTGAAGACTCGGGGGGGTCGCAGTACTTC

V: TRBV5-1
J: TRBJ1-1
size: NA
D: TRBD1
CDR3: CASSGDRGANTEAFF
DNA: TGCGCCAGCAGTGGGGACAGGGGGGCGAACACTGAAGCTTTCTTT

V: TRBV5-4
J: TRBJ2-1
size: few
D: NA
CDR3: CASSSRTEGEQFF
DNA: TGTGCCAGCAGCTCGAGGACTGAGGGTGAGCAGTTCTTC

V: TRBV7-9
J: TRBJ2-2
size: NA
D: TRBD1
CDR3: CASSTGQGRVGELFF
DNA: TGTGCCAGCAGCACCGGACAGGGGAGGGTAGGGGAGCTGTTTTTT